This entry features one TCR beta chain sequence. This sample is part of a study of T cells in tuberculosis. On the study more broadly: T cells were selected with CD1B tetramers loaded with glucose monomycolate.

Sorting used thawed, overnight-rested PBMC stained with anti-CD3, a viability dye and GMM-loaded CD1B tetramer. C32 glucose monomycolate from Rhodococcus equi was loaded onto the CD1B tetramers. Before cryopreservation, the sorted PBMC lost their CD14-expressing monocytes. Approximately 100,000 tetramer-negative cells were sorted from each donor. J lost 2 bases, V lost 1 base, and 7 bases had no gene match. This CDR3 contains 18 residues. CDR1 is SGHAT, CDR2 FQNNGV, per germline. No alpha-beta pairing information exists for these sequences. TCRdb's copy holds only in-frame clones and misses some; the assay was immunoSEQ multiplex PCR. The top ten clones hold around 1.8% of a sample with 85,000 to 90,000 clones, approximately 90% of them seen once.

The chain joins TRBV11-2 to TRBJ2-6; 8 bases are shared with TRBD1. Input material: CD1b-GMM tetramer-negative cells sorted from PBMCs. The source of this sequence is an adult woman with latent tuberculosis. CDR3 nucleotide sequence: TGTGCCAGCAGCTTAGGGGGCAGGGGGCGAGCTGGGGCCAACGTCCTGACTTTC. Residues: CASSLGGRGRAGANVLTF.